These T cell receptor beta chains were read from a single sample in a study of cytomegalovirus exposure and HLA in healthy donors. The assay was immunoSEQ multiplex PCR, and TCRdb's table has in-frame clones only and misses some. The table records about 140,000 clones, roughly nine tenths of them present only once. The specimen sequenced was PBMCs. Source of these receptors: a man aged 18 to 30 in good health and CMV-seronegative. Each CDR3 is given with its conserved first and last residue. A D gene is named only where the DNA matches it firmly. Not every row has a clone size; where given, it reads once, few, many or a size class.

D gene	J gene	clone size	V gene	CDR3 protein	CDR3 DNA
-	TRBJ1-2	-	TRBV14	CASSQGPLGALANYGYTF	TGTGCCAGCAGCCAAGGTCCTTTGGGGGCCCTAGCTAACTATGGCTACACCTTC
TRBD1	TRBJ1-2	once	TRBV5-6	CASSRRDRGDNYGYTF	TGTGCCAGCAGCCGCCGGGACAGGGGCGATAACTATGGCTACACCTTC
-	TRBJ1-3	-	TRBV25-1	CASSVISGNTIYF	TGTGCCAGCAGTGTAATCTCTGGAAACACCATATATTTT
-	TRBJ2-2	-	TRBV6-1	CASIAGTNTGELFF	TGTGCCAGCATAGCCGGGACAAACACCGGGGAGCTGTTTTTT
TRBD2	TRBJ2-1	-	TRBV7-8	CASSAPGLAVPGEQFF	TGTGCCAGCAGCGCGCCGGGACTAGCGGTTCCGGGGGAGCAGTTCTTC
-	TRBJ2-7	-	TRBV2	CASNPRPSSYEQYF	TGTGCCAGCAACCCGAGGCCCAGCTCCTACGAGCAGTACTTC
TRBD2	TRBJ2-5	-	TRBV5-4	CASSRMAGGIEETQYF	TGTGCCAGCAGCCGAATGGCGGGGGGGATTGAAGAGACCCAGTACTTC
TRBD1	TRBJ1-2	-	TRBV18	CASSPGTDFNYGYTF	TGTGCCAGCTCACCAGGGACAGACTTTAACTATGGCTACACCTTC
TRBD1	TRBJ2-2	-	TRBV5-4	CASSLKWTGGLGELFF	TGTGCCAGCAGCCTGAAGTGGACAGGGGGTCTCGGGGAGCTGTTTTTT
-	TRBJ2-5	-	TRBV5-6	CASSLFGVGQETQYF	TGTGCCAGCAGCTTGTTCGGTGTCGGGCAAGAGACCCAGTACTTC
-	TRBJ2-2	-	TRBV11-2	CASSRTSTGELFF	TGTGCCAGCAGCCGCACAAGCACCGGGGAGCTGTTTTTT
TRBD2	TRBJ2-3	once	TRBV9	CASSVDSGGVLDTQYF	TGTGCCAGCAGCGTAGACTCGGGGGGTGTCTTGGATACGCAGTATTTT
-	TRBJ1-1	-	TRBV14	CASSSLIRSEAFF	TGTGCCAGCAGCTCACTTATTAGATCTGAAGCTTTCTTT
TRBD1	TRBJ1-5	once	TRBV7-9	CASSYRGQPQHF	TGTGCCAGCAGCTACAGGGGCCAGCCCCAGCATTTT
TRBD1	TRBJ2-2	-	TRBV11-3	CASSIGQDLYTGELFF	TGTGCCAGCAGCATTGGACAGGACCTCTACACCGGGGAGCTGTTTTTT
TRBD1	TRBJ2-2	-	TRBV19	CASNEGTGGPRGTGELFF	TGTGCCAGTAATGAGGGGACAGGGGGCCCCCGGGGCACCGGGGAGCTGTTTTTT
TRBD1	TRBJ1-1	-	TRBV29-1	CSVETGQVGAEAFF	TGCAGCGTTGAGACGGGACAGGTTGGGGCTGAAGCTTTCTTT
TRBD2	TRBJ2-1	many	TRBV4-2	CASSQDSGGANEQFF	TGTGCCAGCAGCCAAGATAGCGGGGGGGCCAATGAGCAGTTCTTC
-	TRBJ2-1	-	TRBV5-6	CASSFWDPGRGPYNEQFF	TGTGCCAGCAGCTTTTGGGACCCGGGCAGGGGCCCCTACAATGAGCAGTTCTTC
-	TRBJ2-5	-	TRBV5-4	CASSLVHQETQYF	TGTGCCAGCAGCTTGGTACATCAAGAGACCCAGTACTTC